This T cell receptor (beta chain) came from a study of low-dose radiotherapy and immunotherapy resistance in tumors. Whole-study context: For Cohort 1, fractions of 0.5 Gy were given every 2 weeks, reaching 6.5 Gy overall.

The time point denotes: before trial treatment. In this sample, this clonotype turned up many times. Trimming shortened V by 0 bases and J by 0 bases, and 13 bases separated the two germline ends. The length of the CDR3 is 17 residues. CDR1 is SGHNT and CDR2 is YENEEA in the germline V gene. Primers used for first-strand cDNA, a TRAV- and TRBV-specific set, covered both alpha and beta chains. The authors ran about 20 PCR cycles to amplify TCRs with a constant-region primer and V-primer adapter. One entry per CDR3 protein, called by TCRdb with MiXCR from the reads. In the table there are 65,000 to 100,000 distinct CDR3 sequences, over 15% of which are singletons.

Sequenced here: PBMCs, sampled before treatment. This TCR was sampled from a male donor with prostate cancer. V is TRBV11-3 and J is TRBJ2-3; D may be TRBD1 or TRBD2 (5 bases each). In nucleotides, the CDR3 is TGTGCCAGCAGCTTAGATTCAGGGAGTGGGAGCACAGATACGCAGTATTTT. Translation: CASSLDSGSGSTDTQYF. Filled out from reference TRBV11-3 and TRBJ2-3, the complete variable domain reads EAGVVQSPRYKIIEKKQPVAFWCNPISGHNTLYWYLQNLGQGPELLIRYENEEAVDDSQLPKDRFSAERLKGVDSTLKIQPAELGDSAVYLCASSLDSGSGSTDTQYFGPGTRLTVL.